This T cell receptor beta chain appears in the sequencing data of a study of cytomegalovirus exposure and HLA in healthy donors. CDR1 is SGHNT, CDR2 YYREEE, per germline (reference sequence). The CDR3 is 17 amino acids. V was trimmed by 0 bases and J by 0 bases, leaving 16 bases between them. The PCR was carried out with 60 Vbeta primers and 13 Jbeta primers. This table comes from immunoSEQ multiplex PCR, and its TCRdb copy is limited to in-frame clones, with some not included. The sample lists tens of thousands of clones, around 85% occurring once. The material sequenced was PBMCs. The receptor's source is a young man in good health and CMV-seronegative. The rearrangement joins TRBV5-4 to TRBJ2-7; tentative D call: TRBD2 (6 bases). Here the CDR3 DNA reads TGTGCCAGCAGCTTGGGCGGTAGCGGAAGGACCTCCTACGAGCAGTACTTC. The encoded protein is CASSLGGSGRTSYEQYF.